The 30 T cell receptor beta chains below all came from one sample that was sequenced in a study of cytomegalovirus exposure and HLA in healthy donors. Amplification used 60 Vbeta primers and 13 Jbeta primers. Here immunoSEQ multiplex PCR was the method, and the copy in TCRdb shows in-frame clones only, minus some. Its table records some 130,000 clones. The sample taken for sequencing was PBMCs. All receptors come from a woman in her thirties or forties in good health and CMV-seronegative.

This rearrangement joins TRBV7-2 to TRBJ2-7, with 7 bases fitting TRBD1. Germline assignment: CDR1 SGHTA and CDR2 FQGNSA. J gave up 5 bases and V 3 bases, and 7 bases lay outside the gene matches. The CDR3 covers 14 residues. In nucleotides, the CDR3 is TGTGCCAGCAGCTTTCTACAGGGGAAAGACGAGCAGTACTTC. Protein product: CASSFLQGKDEQYF.

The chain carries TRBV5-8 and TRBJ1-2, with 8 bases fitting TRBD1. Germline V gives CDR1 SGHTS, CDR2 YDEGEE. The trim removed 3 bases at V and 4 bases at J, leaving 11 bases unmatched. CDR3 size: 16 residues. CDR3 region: CASSSRRTGTGYGYTF. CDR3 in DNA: TGTGCCAGCAGCTCCCGCCGGACAGGGACGGGCTATGGCTACACCTTC.

The CDR3 DNA sequence: TGCGCCAGCAGCCCGTTCCGGGGAGATACGCAGTATTTT. It specifies CASSPFRGDTQYF. This rearrangement joins TRBV5-1 to TRBJ2-3; weak D call: TRBD2 (5 bases). V was pared by 4 bases and J by 5 bases, with 11 bases between. The length of the CDR3 is 13 residues. In germline, CDR1 is SGHRS, CDR2 YFSETQ.

The chain's CDR3 is CASRPGQGRKGQYV. The CDR3 bases are TGTGCCAGCAGGCCGGGACAGGGAAGGAAGGGGCAGTACGTC. The rearrangement joins TRBV6-6 to TRBJ2-7; 9 positions match TRBD1. V was pared by 6 bases and J by 9 bases, with 12 bases of the junction left unmatched. Per the germline V gene, CDR1 is MNHNY and CDR2 is SVGAGI (reference sequence). The CDR3 is made up of 14 amino acids.

The CDR3 sequence: CASSERDRTYNEQFF. In nucleotides, the CDR3 is TGTGCCAGCAGCGAGAGGGACAGGACTTACAATGAGCAGTTCTTC. The chain is built from TRBV9 and TRBJ2-1; 8 bases line up with TRBD1. The CDR3 length is 15 residues. The V gene end was trimmed by 3 bases and the J gene end by 4 bases; junction bases not matched to a gene: 6. The germline gives CDR1 SGDLS, CDR2 YYNGEE.

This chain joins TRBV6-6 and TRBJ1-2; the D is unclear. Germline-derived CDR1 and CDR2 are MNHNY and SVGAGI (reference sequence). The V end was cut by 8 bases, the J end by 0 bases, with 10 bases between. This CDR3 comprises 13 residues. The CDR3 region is CASGVVANYGYTF. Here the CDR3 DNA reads TGTGCCAGCGGTGTGGTAGCTAACTATGGCTACACCTTC.

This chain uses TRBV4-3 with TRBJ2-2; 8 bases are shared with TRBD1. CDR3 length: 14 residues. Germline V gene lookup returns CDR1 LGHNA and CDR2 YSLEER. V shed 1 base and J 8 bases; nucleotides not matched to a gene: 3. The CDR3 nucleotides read TGCGCCAGCAGCCAAGTTAACAGGGGGGGGGAGCTGTTTTTT. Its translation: CASSQVNRGGELFF.

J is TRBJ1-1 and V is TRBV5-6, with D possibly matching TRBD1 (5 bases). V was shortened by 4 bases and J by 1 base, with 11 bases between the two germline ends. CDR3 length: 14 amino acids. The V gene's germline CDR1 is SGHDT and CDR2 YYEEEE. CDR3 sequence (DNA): TGTGCCAGCAGCAAAGTGACAGCGAACACTGAAGCTTTCTTT. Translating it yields CASSKVTANTEAFF.

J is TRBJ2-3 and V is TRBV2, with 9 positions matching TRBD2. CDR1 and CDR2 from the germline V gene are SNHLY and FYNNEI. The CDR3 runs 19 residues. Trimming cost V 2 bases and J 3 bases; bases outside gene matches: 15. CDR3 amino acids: CASSEMRSGGPTGTDTQYF. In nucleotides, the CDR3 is TGTGCCAGCAGTGAAATGCGGAGCGGGGGGCCGACGGGGACAGATACGCAGTATTTT.

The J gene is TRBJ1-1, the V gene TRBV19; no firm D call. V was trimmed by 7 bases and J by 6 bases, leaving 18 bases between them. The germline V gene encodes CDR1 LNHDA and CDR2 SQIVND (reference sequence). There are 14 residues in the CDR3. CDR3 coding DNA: TGTGCCAGTATCCCGGACCCCCGGAGGTCTGAAGCTTTCTTT. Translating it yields CASIPDPRRSEAFF.

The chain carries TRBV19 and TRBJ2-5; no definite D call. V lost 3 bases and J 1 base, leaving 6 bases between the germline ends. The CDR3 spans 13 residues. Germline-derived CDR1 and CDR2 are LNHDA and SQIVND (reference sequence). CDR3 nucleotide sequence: TGTGCCAGTAGTATCCACAGCCAAGAGACCCAGTACTTC. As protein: CASSIHSQETQYF.

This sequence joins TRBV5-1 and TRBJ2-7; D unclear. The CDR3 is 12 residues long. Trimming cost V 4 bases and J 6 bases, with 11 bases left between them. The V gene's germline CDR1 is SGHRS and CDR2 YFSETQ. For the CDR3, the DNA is TGCGCCAGCAGCGTAGACATGGGCGAGCAGTACTTC. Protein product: CASSVDMGEQYF. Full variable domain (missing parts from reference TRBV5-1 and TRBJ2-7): KAGVTQTPRYLIKTRGQQVTLSCSPISGHRSVSWYQQTPGQGLQFLFEYFSETQRNKGNFPGRFSGRQFSNSRSEMNVSTLELGDSALYLCASSVDMGEQYFGPGTRLTVT.

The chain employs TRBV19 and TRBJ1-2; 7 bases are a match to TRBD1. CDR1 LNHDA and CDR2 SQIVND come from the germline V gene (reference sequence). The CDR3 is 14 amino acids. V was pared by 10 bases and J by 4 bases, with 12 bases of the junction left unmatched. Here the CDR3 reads CATLRQGSSYGYTF. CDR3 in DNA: TGTGCCACCCTGAGACAGGGTAGTAGCTATGGCTACACCTTC. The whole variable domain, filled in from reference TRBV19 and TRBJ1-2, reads DGGITQSPKYLFRKEGQNVTLSCEQNLNHDAMYWYRQDPGQGLRLIYYSQIVNDFQKGDIAEGYSVSREKKESFPLTVTSAQKNPTAFYLCATLRQGSSYGYTFGSGTRLTVV.

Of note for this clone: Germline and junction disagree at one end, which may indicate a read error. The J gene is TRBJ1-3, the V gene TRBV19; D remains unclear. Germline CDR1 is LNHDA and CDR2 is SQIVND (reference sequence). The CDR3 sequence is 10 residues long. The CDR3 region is CASSKNPIYF. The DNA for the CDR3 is TGTGCCAGTTCTAAAAACCCCATATATTTT. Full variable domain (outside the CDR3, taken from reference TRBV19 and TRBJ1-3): DGGITQSPKYLFRKEGQNVTLSCEQNLNHDAMYWYRQDPGQGLRLIYYSQIVNDFQKGDIAEGYSVSREKKESFPLTVTSAQKNPTAFYLCASSKNPIYFGEGSWLTVV.

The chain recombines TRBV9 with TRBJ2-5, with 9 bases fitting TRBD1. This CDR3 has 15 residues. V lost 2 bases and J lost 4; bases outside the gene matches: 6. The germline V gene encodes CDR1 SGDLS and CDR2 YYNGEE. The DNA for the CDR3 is TGTGCCAGCAGCGTGGACAGGGGTAGATTAGAGACCCAGTACTTC. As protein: CASSVDRGRLETQYF.

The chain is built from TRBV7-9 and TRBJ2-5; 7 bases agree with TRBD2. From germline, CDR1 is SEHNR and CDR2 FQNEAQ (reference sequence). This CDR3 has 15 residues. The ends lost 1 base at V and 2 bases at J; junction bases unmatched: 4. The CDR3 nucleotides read TGTGCCAGCAGCTTAGGGGCTAGCGGACAAGAGACCCAGTACTTC. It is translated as CASSLGASGQETQYF.

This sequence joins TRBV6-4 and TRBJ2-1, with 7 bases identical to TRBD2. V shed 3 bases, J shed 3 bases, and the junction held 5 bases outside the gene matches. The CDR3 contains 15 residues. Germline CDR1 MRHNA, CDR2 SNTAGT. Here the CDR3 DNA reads TGTGCCAGCAGTGAGACTAGCTCGTACTACAATGAGCAGTTCTTC. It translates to CASSETSSYYNEQFF.

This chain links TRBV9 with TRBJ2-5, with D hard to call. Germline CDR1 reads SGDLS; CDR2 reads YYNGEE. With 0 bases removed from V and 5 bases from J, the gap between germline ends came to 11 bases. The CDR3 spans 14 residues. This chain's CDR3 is CASSVASAGETQYF. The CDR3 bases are TGTGCCAGCAGCGTAGCCTCGGCCGGGGAGACCCAGTACTTC.

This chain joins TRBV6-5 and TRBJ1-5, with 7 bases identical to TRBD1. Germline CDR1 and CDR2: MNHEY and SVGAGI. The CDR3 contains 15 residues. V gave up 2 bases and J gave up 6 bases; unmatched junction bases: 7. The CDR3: CASSYRQGVSQPQHF. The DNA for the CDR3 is TGTGCCAGCAGTTACCGGCAGGGGGTAAGTCAGCCCCAGCATTTT.

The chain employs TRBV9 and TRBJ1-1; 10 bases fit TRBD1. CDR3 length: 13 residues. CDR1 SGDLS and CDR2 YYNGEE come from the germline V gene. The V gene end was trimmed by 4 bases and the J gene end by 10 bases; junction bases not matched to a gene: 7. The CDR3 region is CASSSGTGDGAFF. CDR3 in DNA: TGTGCCAGCAGCTCCGGGACAGGGGACGGAGCTTTCTTT.

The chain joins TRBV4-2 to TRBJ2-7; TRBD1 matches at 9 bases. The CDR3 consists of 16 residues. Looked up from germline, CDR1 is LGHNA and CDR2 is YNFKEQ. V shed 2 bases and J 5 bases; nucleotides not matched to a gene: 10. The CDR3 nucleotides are TGTGCCAGCAGCCAAATTTTAGGGACAGGGTTAAACGAGCAGTACTTC. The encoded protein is CASSQILGTGLNEQYF.

CDR3 sequence reads: CASSQDSYEQYF. DNA of the CDR3: TGCGCCAGCAGCCAAGATTCCTACGAGCAGTACTTC. This chain links TRBV4-1 with TRBJ2-5; D call uncertain. Gene TRBJ2-7 matches the end of the DNA better, so the J call may be wrong. The CDR3 consists of 12 residues. Germline assignment: CDR1 MGHRA and CDR2 YSYEKL.

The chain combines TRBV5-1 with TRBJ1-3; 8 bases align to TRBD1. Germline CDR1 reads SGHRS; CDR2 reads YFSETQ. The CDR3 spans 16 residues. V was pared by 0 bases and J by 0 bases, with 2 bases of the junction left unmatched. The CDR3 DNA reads TGCGCCAGCAGCTTGGCGGACAGGGTCTCTGGAAACACCATATATTTT. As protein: CASSLADRVSGNTIYF.

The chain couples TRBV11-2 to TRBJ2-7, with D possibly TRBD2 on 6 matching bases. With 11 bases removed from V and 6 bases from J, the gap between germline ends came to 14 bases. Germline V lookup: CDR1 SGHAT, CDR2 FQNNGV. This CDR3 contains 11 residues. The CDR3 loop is CASGKGGEQYF. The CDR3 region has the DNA TGTGCCTCCGGGAAGGGAGGCGAGCAGTACTTC.

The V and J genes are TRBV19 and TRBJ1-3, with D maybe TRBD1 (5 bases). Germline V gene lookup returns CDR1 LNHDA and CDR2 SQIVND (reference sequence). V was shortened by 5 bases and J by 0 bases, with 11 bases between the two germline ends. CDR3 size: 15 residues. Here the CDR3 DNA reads TGTGCCAGTAGTCCACAGGTTTTCTCTGGAAACACCATATATTTT. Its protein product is CASSPQVFSGNTIYF.

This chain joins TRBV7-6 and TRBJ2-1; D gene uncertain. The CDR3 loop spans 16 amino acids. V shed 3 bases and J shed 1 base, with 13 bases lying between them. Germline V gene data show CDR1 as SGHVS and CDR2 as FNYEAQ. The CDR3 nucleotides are TGTGCCAGCAGCTTTCGGCCTAGTAGTTCCTACAATGAGCAGTTCTTC. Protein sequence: CASSFRPSSSYNEQFF.

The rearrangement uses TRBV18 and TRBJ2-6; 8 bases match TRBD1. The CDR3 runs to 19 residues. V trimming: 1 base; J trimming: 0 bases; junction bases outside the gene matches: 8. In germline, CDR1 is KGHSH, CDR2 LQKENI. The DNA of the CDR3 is TGTGCCAGCTCACCACATTCCGGGACAGGCCACTCTGGGGCCAACGTCCTGACTTTC. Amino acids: CASSPHSGTGHSGANVLTF.

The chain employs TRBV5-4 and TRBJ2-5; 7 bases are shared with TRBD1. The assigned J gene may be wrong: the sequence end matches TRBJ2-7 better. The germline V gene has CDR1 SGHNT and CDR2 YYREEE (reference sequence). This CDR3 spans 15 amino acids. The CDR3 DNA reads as TGTGCCAGCAGCTTTGGCCGGGACAGTTCCTACGAGCAGTACTTC. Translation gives CASSFGRDSSYEQYF.

The CDR3, as DNA: TGTGCCAGCAGCCTTGACAGGACCAAAGCTTTCTTT. Encoded protein: CASSLDRTKAFF. The rearrangement links TRBV7-9 to TRBJ1-1; maybe TRBD1 (6 bases). Trimming stripped 5 bases from V and 9 bases from J, with 13 bases between. The CDR3 sequence is 12 residues long. Germline CDR1 reads SEHNR; CDR2 reads FQNEAQ (reference sequence).

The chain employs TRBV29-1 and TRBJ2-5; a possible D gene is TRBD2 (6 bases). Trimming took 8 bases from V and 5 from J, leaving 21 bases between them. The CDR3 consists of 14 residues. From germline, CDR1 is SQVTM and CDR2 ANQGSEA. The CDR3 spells CSPQAHPGGETQYF. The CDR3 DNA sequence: TGCAGCCCCCAGGCGCACCCCGGAGGGGAGACCCAGTACTTC.